This T cell receptor (beta chain) emerged from a study of PD-L1 blockade in urothelial cancer. Study information: Blood drawn 3 weeks (second dose) and 6 weeks after treatment start was analyzed.

Looked up from germline, CDR1 is LNHDA and CDR2 is SQIVND (reference sequence). This CDR3 has 15 residues. V lost 6 bases and J lost 2, with 14 bases in between. Profiling relied on immunoSEQ multiplex PCR, and the TCRdb table lists in-frame clones only, not all of them. The sample comprises about 88,000 clones, 85% to 95% of which are singletons, and over 8.5% rests with the top ten. Material: PBMCs, obtained around atezolizumab (anti-PD-L1) treatment. This receptor was taken from a man aged 55 to 70 with urothelial cancer. This sequence joins TRBV19 and TRBJ1-5; perhaps TRBD1 as D (6 bases). In DNA form, the CDR3 reads TGTGCCAGTAGCCTAAACAGGGATGGCAATCAGCCCCAGCATTTT. This sequence encodes CASSLNRDGNQPQHF.